This T cell receptor (beta chain) was sequenced in a study of T-cell reconstitution after alpha-beta-depleted transplantation in children. General study points: About two months after transplant, alpha-beta T cells reportedly came from several hundred expanded graft clones. At the one-year point after transplant, T-cell counts and TCRbeta diversity were found to come mostly from T cells that had been newly produced. The study traced high day-60 TCRbeta diversity in some patients to surviving recipient T cells and thymic progenitors.

Unique molecular identifiers were built into the TCRbeta library. TCRdb called the PCR reads again in MiXCR, with one record for every CDR3 protein. This table holds 400,000 to 450,000 distinct CDR3 sequences, 43% found once. The CDR3 runs to 15 residues. Germline loops: CDR1 SEHNR, CDR2 FQNEAQ (reference sequence). V lost 5 bases, J lost 0 bases, and 6 bases stayed unmatched. In its sample, this clonotype was seen a few times. Antigen specificity is unknown. The J gene is TRBJ2-5, the V gene TRBV7-9; TRBD1 aligns across 7 bases. The sequencing used PBMCs, collected before TCRalphabeta/CD19-depleted stem cell transplant. The clonotype originates from a girl aged 2 to 9 with aplastic anemia, due to receive a stem cell transplant. CDR3: CASSAQGTYQETQYF. In DNA, the CDR3 is TGTGCCAGCAGCGCACAGGGGACGTACCAAGAGACCCAGTACTTC.